One sample yielded the 30 T cell receptor beta chains listed below, sequenced in a study of blood T cell repertoires in COVID-19. Assay used: immunoSEQ multiplex PCR; TCRdb lists only in-frame clones, some missing. This table holds approximately 240,000 clones, approximately 86% found once. Material: peripheral blood. The receptors were sampled from a woman older than 75 with active or convalescent COVID-19.

The chain uses TRBV3-1 (or the pseudogene TRBV3-2) and TRBJ1-2; 8 nucleotides match TRBD1. Germline lookup yields CDR1 LGHDT and CDR2 YNNKEL (reference sequence). The CDR3 has 16 amino acids. The V segment lost 1 base and the J segment 0 bases; nucleotides outside the gene matches: 4. The CDR3 loop reads CASSQGTGPTNYGYTF. CDR3 DNA sequence: TGTGCCAGCAGCCAAGGGACAGGGCCCACTAACTATGGCTACACCTTC.

This clone was seen a single time. The chain combines TRBV6-1 with TRBJ2-7; TRBD1 matches at 7 bases. This CDR3 is 15 amino acids long. Losses at the gene ends were 0 bases for V and 3 bases for J; bases not matched to a gene: 5. Germline CDR1 and CDR2: MNHNS and SASEGT. CDR3 sequence: CASSEAATGNYEQYF. CDR3 DNA: TGTGCCAGCAGTGAAGCCGCGACAGGGAACTACGAGCAGTACTTC.

The CDR3: CAWSLAGGSTNEKLFF. Here the CDR3 DNA reads TGTGCCTGGAGTTTGGCTGGGGGCTCAACTAATGAAAAACTGTTTTTT. This chain uses TRBV30 with TRBJ1-4, with D possibly matching TRBD1 (6 bases). V was shortened by 2 bases and J by 0 bases, with 13 bases between the two germline ends. The CDR3 runs to 16 residues. Germline V gene data show CDR1 as GTSNPN and CDR2 as SVGIG (reference sequence).

V and J are TRBV11-2 and TRBJ1-3; the D is unclear. CDR1 and CDR2 (germline): SGHAT, FQNNGV. Trimming stripped 2 bases from V and 0 bases from J, with 14 bases between. The CDR3 covers 17 residues. The CDR3 DNA follows: TGTGCCAGCAGCTTAAGCTACGCGTCTCCCTCTGGAAACACCATATATTTT. It is translated as CASSLSYASPSGNTIYF.

This chain links TRBV24-1 with TRBJ2-1; TRBD1 aligns across 7 bases. CDR3 length: 16 amino acids. The germline V gene encodes CDR1 KGHDR and CDR2 SFDVKD. Trimming cost V 3 bases and J 0 bases; bases outside gene matches: 4. In nucleotides, the CDR3 is TGTGCCACCAGTGATACAGGGGCCACCTCCTACAATGAGCAGTTCTTC. Translated, it gives CATSDTGATSYNEQFF.

This clone came up a few times. This sequence joins TRBV27 and TRBJ2-5; weak D call: TRBD1 (5 bases). The V and J ends lost 4 bases and 7 bases respectively, with 22 bases between them. CDR3 size: 16 residues. The V gene's germline CDR1 is MNHEY and CDR2 SMNVEV (reference sequence). CDR3 sequence reads: CASSSHDQALRGTQYF. Written as DNA, the CDR3 is TGTGCCAGCAGTTCGCATGATCAGGCTCTAAGGGGGACCCAGTACTTC.

V usage is TRBV12-5 and J usage is TRBJ1-2, with TRBD1 matching 7 bases. The CDR3 loop spans 17 amino acids. CDR1 and CDR2 from the germline V gene are LGHNT and FRNRAP. Trimming removed 7 bases from V and 8 bases from J; junction bases left unmatched: 22. CDR3 protein: CASALVYWQGGLRGYTF. The CDR3 coding sequence is TGTGCTAGTGCCCTCGTTTATTGGCAGGGGGGCCTTAGGGGCTACACCTTC.

The V and J genes are TRBV7-9 and TRBJ1-2; possibly TRBD1 for D (6 bases). Trimming took 2 bases from V and 8 from J, leaving 12 bases between them. CDR1 SEHNR and CDR2 FQNEAQ come from the germline V gene (reference sequence). The CDR3 contains 13 residues. As DNA, the CDR3 is TGTGCCAGCAGCTTAACACAGGGTAGCGGCTACACCTTC. It yields the protein CASSLTQGSGYTF.

The rearrangement uses TRBV28 and TRBJ2-1; TRBD2 agrees at 8 bases. This CDR3 has 16 residues. CDR1 is MDHEN and CDR2 is SYDVKM in the germline V gene. The V gene end was trimmed by 4 bases and the J gene end by 3 bases; junction bases not matched to a gene: 8. CDR3 DNA sequence: TGTGCCAGCAGTTCCCGAGCGGGAGAGATCTACAATGAGCAGTTCTTC. It translates to CASSSRAGEIYNEQFF.

This chain uses TRBV5-1 with TRBJ2-3; possibly TRBD1 for D (5 bases). V shed 3 bases and J shed 2 bases, with 16 bases lying between them. The CDR3 runs to 16 residues. Per the germline V gene, CDR1 is SGHRS and CDR2 is YFSETQ. In DNA, the CDR3 is TGCGCCAGCAGCTCCTGGGTGGGGCCCTTCACAGATACGCAGTATTTT. Translated: CASSSWVGPFTDTQYF. Combining the CDR3 with reference TRBV5-1 and TRBJ2-3 gives the whole variable domain KAGVTQTPRYLIKTRGQQVTLSCSPISGHRSVSWYQQTPGQGLQFLFEYFSETQRNKGNFPGRFSGRQFSNSRSEMNVSTLELGDSALYLCASSSWVGPFTDTQYFGPGTRLTVL.

The V call is TRBV11-3, the J call TRBJ2-2; possibly TRBD2 for D (5 bases). The ends were cut back, 0 bases at V and 3 bases at J, with 8 bases in the middle. CDR1 is SGHNT, CDR2 YENEEA, per germline. The CDR3 is 15 residues long. In DNA form, the CDR3 reads TGTGCCAGCAGCTTAGATTCGAGGGACACCGGGGAGCTGTTTTTT. Encoded protein: CASSLDSRDTGELFF.

A single count supports this clone. The chain has TRBV24-1 and TRBJ1-5; no clear D. The V and J ends lost 7 bases and 10 bases respectively, with 25 bases between them. CDR3 size: 16 residues. The germline gives CDR1 KGHDR, CDR2 SFDVKD. CDR3: CATSSTTEGPLRPQHF. The CDR3 bases are TGTGCCACCAGCAGCACTACCGAGGGCCCGTTACGACCCCAGCATTTT.

The chain uses TRBV7-6 and TRBJ2-1; D possibly uses TRBD1 or TRBD2 (9 bases each). Germline-derived CDR1 and CDR2 are SGHVS and FNYEAQ. V dropped 5 bases and J dropped 3 bases, with 23 bases sitting between them. The CDR3 is 18 amino acids. In DNA, the CDR3 is TGTGCCAGCAGCCAACAGGGGGCTTTGACTAGCGGCTACAATGAGCAGTTCTTC. It is translated as CASSQQGALTSGYNEQFF.

V gene TRBV2 combines with J gene TRBJ2-7, with 11 bases aligning to TRBD2. This CDR3 spans 13 amino acids. Losses at the gene ends were 6 bases for V and 3 bases for J; bases not matched to a gene: 1. Germline V gives CDR1 SNHLY, CDR2 FYNNEI. CDR3 sequence reads: CASRGTSGYEQYF. In DNA form, the CDR3 reads TGTGCCAGCAGGGGGACTAGCGGCTACGAGCAGTACTTC. The entire variable domain, with the rest obtained from reference TRBV2 and TRBJ2-7, is as follows: EPEVTQTPSHQVTQMGQEVILRCVPISNHLYFYWYRQILGQKVEFLVSFYNNEISEKSEIFDDQFSVERPDGSNFTLKIRSTKLEDSAMYFCASRGTSGYEQYFGPGTRLTVT.

The chain employs TRBV28 and TRBJ1-2; maybe TRBD1 (5 bases). The CDR3 totals 14 residues. The ends were cut back, 2 bases at V and 8 bases at J, with 15 bases in the middle. Germline-derived CDR1 and CDR2 are MDHEN and SYDVKM. The CDR3 DNA reads as TGTGCCAGCAGTTTAAGAGGCAGGGCCCGGGGCTACACCTTC. Its translation is CASSLRGRARGYTF.

This chain links TRBV5-4 with TRBJ2-2, with TRBD2 identical over 7 bases. Germline lookup yields CDR1 SGHNT and CDR2 YYREEE (reference sequence). The CDR3 runs 17 residues. The V segment lost 4 bases and the J segment 0 bases; nucleotides outside the gene matches: 9. This CDR3 is CASSPLGGTANTGELFF. CDR3 in DNA: TGTGCCAGCAGCCCCTTGGGGGGGACCGCGAACACCGGGGAGCTGTTTTTT.

This chain joins TRBV5-1 and TRBJ2-3; D is possibly TRBD2 (5 bases). V lost 4 bases and J lost 3, with 12 bases in between. The CDR3 is 14 residues long. In germline, CDR1 is SGHRS, CDR2 YFSETQ. CDR3 loop: CASSQGLATDTQYF. CDR3 DNA sequence: TGCGCCAGCAGCCAAGGACTCGCGACAGATACGCAGTATTTT.

This clone was counted a single time. The J gene is TRBJ2-3, the V gene TRBV28; 11 bases agree with TRBD2. Per the germline V gene, CDR1 is MDHEN and CDR2 is SYDVKM. The CDR3 covers 16 residues. V gave up 3 bases and J gave up 5 bases; unmatched junction bases: 7. The CDR3 DNA reads TGTGCCAGCAGTTTTACTAGCGGGAGAGGTGGAGATACGCAGTATTTT. As protein: CASSFTSGRGGDTQYF.

The V call is TRBV28, the J call TRBJ2-2, with 9 bases matching TRBD2. Trimming removed 8 bases from V and 3 bases from J; junction bases left unmatched: 7. CDR1 is MDHEN, CDR2 SYDVKM, per germline. The CDR3 loop spans 15 amino acids. The CDR3 bases are TGTGCCAGCGGTAGCGGGAGCGGGTACACCGGGGAGCTGTTTTTT. Translating it yields CASGSGSGYTGELFF.

This sequence joins TRBV2 and TRBJ2-1, with 7 bases aligning to TRBD1. The V segment lost 5 bases and the J segment 3 bases; nucleotides outside the gene matches: 13. The V gene's germline CDR1 is SNHLY and CDR2 FYNNEI. The CDR3 length is 17 residues. CDR3 loop: CASSQRPGTANYNEQFF. The CDR3 DNA sequence: TGTGCCAGCAGTCAACGCCCCGGGACAGCGAACTACAATGAGCAGTTCTTC.

This chain joins TRBV30 and TRBJ2-3, with TRBD2 as a possible D gene (5 bases). CDR3 size: 16 residues. The ends were cut back, 4 bases at V and 0 bases at J, with 17 bases in the middle. Germline V gene sequence: CDR1 GTSNPN, CDR2 SVGIG (reference sequence). CDR3 loop: CAWKSGMSYSTDTQYF. The CDR3 region has the DNA TGTGCCTGGAAGTCGGGGATGTCGTATAGCACAGATACGCAGTATTTT.

In its sample, this clone was seen many times. This same CDR3 is encoded by further DNA sequences in the sample. V gene TRBV7-9 combines with J gene TRBJ2-1; tentative D call: TRBD1 (6 bases). CDR1 is SEHNR, CDR2 FQNEAQ, per germline (reference sequence). Trimming shortened V by 5 bases and J by 0 bases, and 11 bases separated the two germline ends. The CDR3 length is 15 residues. The CDR3 reads CASSPRGSSYNEQFF. The CDR3 DNA is TGTGCCAGCAGCCCCAGGGGAAGCTCCTACAATGAGCAGTTCTTC.

The V and J genes are TRBV5-1 and TRBJ2-7; a weak D match, TRBD2 (6 bases). The V end lost 2 bases, the J end lost 1 base, and 16 bases lay between the germline ends. The V gene's germline CDR1 is SGHRS and CDR2 YFSETQ. This CDR3 contains 16 residues. CDR3 in DNA: TGCGCCAGCAGCTTCTTCGTGGGAGGCCCTTCCTACGAGCAGTACTTC. Translating it yields CASSFFVGGPSYEQYF.

The chain recombines TRBV5-8 with TRBJ1-2; TRBD1 might be the D (6 bases). The CDR3 runs 18 residues. Between the trimmed V and J ends, which lost 3 bases and 3 bases, there was a span of 24 bases. Germline CDR1 and CDR2: SGHTS and YDEGEE. The CDR3 spells CASSSGVFIEGGHYGYTF. In DNA, the CDR3 is TGTGCCAGCAGCTCTGGAGTGTTTATTGAGGGGGGGCACTATGGCTACACCTTC.

This chain uses TRBV20-1 with TRBJ1-2; 7 positions agree with TRBD1. The trim removed 7 bases at V and 4 bases at J, leaving 0 bases unmatched. The germline gives CDR1 DFQATT, CDR2 SNEGSKA (reference sequence). This CDR3 has 10 amino acids. The CDR3 here is CSGDSYGYTF. Here the CDR3 DNA reads TGCAGTGGGGACAGCTATGGCTACACCTTC.

This sequence joins TRBV30 and TRBJ1-5; 8 positions match TRBD1. Looked up from germline, CDR1 is GTSNPN and CDR2 is SVGIG (reference sequence). The CDR3 consists of 15 residues. Unmatched junction bases numbered 11, after V lost 4 bases and J lost 6 bases. The CDR3 nucleotides are TGTGCCTGGAATACCCAGACAGGGGAGGGTCAGCCCCAGCATTTT. Translation gives CAWNTQTGEGQPQHF.

The chain combines TRBV9 with TRBJ1-6; D is perhaps TRBD1 (6 bases). Germline V gene data show CDR1 as SGDLS and CDR2 as YYNGEE. Deletions cut 7 bases from V and 11 bases from J, with 13 bases between. The CDR3 length is 12 residues. CDR3 in amino acids: CASSRGGAPLHF. The DNA for the CDR3 is TGTGCCAGCTCCCGGGGGGGCGCACCCCTCCACTTT.

V is TRBV30 and J is TRBJ2-7, with D perhaps matching TRBD2 (6 bases). Germline assignment: CDR1 GTSNPN and CDR2 SVGIG (reference sequence). The CDR3 has 12 amino acids. The V and J ends lost 3 bases and 2 bases respectively, with 8 bases between them. CDR3: CAWSWGAYEQYF. CDR3 sequence (DNA): TGTGCCTGGAGCTGGGGGGCCTACGAGCAGTACTTC. The variable domain in full, with the rest retrieved from reference TRBV30 and TRBJ2-7, is SQTIHQWPATLVQPVGSPLSLECTVEGTSNPNLYWYRQAAGRGLQLLFYSVGIGQISSEVPQNLSASRPQDRQFILSSKKLLLSDSGFYLCAWSWGAYEQYFGPGTRLTVT.

This clone was counted once. The V gene is TRBV5-1, the J gene TRBJ2-7; TRBD2 agrees at 9 bases. Per germline, CDR1 SGHRS and CDR2 YFSETQ. V lost 0 bases, J lost 0 bases, and 7 bases stayed unmatched. This CDR3 has 17 amino acids. CDR3 sequence (DNA): TGCGCCAGCAGCTTGGTGTCTAGCGGGGACTTCTCCTACGAGCAGTACTTC. This encodes CASSLVSSGDFSYEQYF.

J is TRBJ1-2 and V is TRBV11-3; TRBD1 matches at 8 bases. With 1 base clipped from V and 10 bases from J, the junction kept 5 bases outside the gene matches. Germline-derived CDR1 and CDR2 are SGHNT and YENEEA. The CDR3 loop spans 13 amino acids. CDR3 in amino acids: CASSLGAGGDYTF. In DNA form, the CDR3 reads TGTGCCAGCAGCTTAGGGGCAGGGGGCGACTACACCTTC.